The 28 T cell receptor beta chains in this list originate from one sample, sequenced in a study of shared T cell receptors in the human thymus. Assay: immunoSEQ multiplex PCR; the TCRdb copy retains only in-frame clones and omits some. The sample holds 450,000 to 650,000 clones, around 82% seen once. These data also featured in a second study, about human thymus T cells.

The sequenced material came from thymocytes. Receptors were obtained from a boy less than two years old with a congenital heart defect.

V usage is TRBV4-3 and J usage is TRBJ2-1, with 9 bases identical to TRBD2. Trimming cost V 4 bases and J 4 bases; bases outside gene matches: 11. CDR1 LGHNA and CDR2 YSLEER come from the germline V gene. This CDR3 region has 17 residues. The CDR3 DNA reads TGCGCCAGCAGCCCGACTAGCGGAGTTGGGGTTTACAATGAGCAGTTCTTC. Translation: CASSPTSGVGVYNEQFF.

This clone was detected only a few times. The chain is built from TRBV28 and TRBJ1-1; D is perhaps TRBD1 (5 bases). The ends were cut back, 3 bases at V and 3 bases at J, with 23 bases in the middle. The CDR3 is made up of 18 amino acids. Germline-derived CDR1 and CDR2 are MDHEN and SYDVKM. CDR3 DNA: TGTGCCAGCAGTTTCTTCCCTCATCCCAGGGTCACTGACACTGAAGCTTTCTTT. Protein sequence: CASSFFPHPRVTDTEAFF.

This clone was observed a single time. The genes are TRBV7-9 and TRBJ2-7, with D possibly being TRBD1 (6 bases). V was cut by 5 bases and J by 0 bases, with 17 bases left in between. Germline CDR1 and CDR2: SEHNR and FQNEAQ (reference sequence). The CDR3 covers 16 residues. In DNA, the CDR3 is TGTGCCAGCAGCCTTACAGGGATAAGAAGCTCCTACGAGCAGTACTTC. Translated: CASSLTGIRSSYEQYF. Full variable domain (outside the CDR3, taken from reference TRBV7-9 and TRBJ2-7): DTGVSQNPRHKITKRGQNVTFRCDPISEHNRLYWYRQTLGQGPEFLTYFQNEAQLEKSRLLSDRFSAERPKGSFSTLEIQRTEQGDSAMYLCASSLTGIRSSYEQYFGPGTRLTVT.

V usage is TRBV11-2 and J usage is TRBJ2-7, with D possibly matching TRBD2 (6 bases). V lost 4 bases to trimming and J lost 5 bases, with 18 bases between them. The CDR3 has 15 amino acids. Germline V CDR1 and CDR2: SGHAT, FQNNGV. The CDR3 DNA is TGTGCCAGCAGCTCAACGTCCGGGAGAATCCACGAGCAGTACTTC. This translates into CASSSTSGRIHEQYF.

The chain recombines TRBV28 with TRBJ2-7; TRBD2 is a possible D gene (6 bases). Trimming took 3 bases from V and 0 from J, leaving 15 bases between them. The CDR3 runs to 16 residues. Germline assignment: CDR1 MDHEN and CDR2 SYDVKM. Written as DNA, the CDR3 is TGTGCCAGCAGTTTTCGGCAGCGGGCAAGCTCCTACGAGCAGTACTTC. This sequence encodes CASSFRQRASSYEQYF.

V and J are TRBV7-2 and TRBJ2-7, with TRBD2 matching 8 bases. The V gene end was trimmed by 0 bases and the J gene end by 2 bases; junction bases not matched to a gene: 6. Germline V gene lookup returns CDR1 SGHTA and CDR2 FQGNSA. The CDR3 contains 16 residues. CDR3 nucleotides: TGTGCCAGCAGCTTAGCGCTGGCGGGGGGAACCTACGAGCAGTACTTC. It yields the protein CASSLALAGGTYEQYF.

The V gene is TRBV7-3, the J gene TRBJ2-2, with D tentatively TRBD1 (6 bases). V was shortened by 1 base and J by 5 bases, with 14 bases between the two germline ends. CDR1 is SGHTA and CDR2 is FQGTGA in the germline V gene. The CDR3 is 16 residues long. CDR3 sequence (DNA): TGTGCCAGCAGCTTAATGCCACAGGGTTTTACCGGGGAGCTGTTTTTT. Translating gives CASSLMPQGFTGELFF.

The V call is TRBV28, the J call TRBJ1-5, with 9 bases fitting TRBD1. CDR3 size: 16 residues. Germline lookup yields CDR1 MDHEN and CDR2 SYDVKM. Trimming at V came to 5 bases and at J to 0 bases, leaving 5 bases not matched to a gene. CDR3 coding DNA: TGTGCCAGCAGTAAACTGGGACAGGGTAGCAATCAGCCCCAGCATTTT. Its protein product is CASSKLGQGSNQPQHF.

The chain carries TRBV4-2 and TRBJ2-7, with TRBD2 as a possible D gene (6 bases). Germline V gene sequence: CDR1 LGHNA, CDR2 YNFKEQ. The CDR3 covers 16 residues. Deletions cut 4 bases from V and 2 bases from J, with 18 bases between. CDR3 residues: CASSPVEGIPAYEQYF. In DNA, the CDR3 is TGTGCCAGCAGCCCAGTGGAGGGAATCCCCGCCTACGAGCAGTACTTC.

This clone was recorded a few times. This chain's CDR3 is CASSFRGNTIYF. For the CDR3, the DNA is TGTGCCAGCAGCTTTAGAGGGAACACCATATATTTT. The rearrangement links TRBV5-6 to TRBJ1-3; D gene uncertain. This CDR3 contains 12 residues. Germline CDR1 and CDR2: SGHDT and YYEEEE. V was clipped by 2 bases and J by 7 bases, with 7 bases between them. Looking up the rest from reference TRBV5-6 and TRBJ1-3 gives the full variable domain: DAGVTQSPTHLIKTRGQQVTLRCSPKSGHDTVSWYQQALGQGPQFIFQYYEEEERQRGNFPDRFSGHQFPNYSSELNVNALLLGDSALYLCASSFRGNTIYFGEGSWLTVV.

This clone was seen a few times. This chain uses TRBV7-8 with TRBJ2-7; D call uncertain. Germline V CDR1 and CDR2: SGHVS, FQNEAQ. V was pared by 5 bases and J by 2 bases, with 16 bases between. This CDR3 comprises 15 residues. In nucleotides, the CDR3 is TGTGCCAGCAGCCCTCGCAGCGCCTGGACCTACGAGCAGTACTTC. This gives the protein CASSPRSAWTYEQYF. Complete variable domain (other parts from reference TRBV7-8 and TRBJ2-7): GAGVSQSPRYKVAKRGQDVALRCDPISGHVSLFWYQQALGQGPEFLTYFQNEAQLDKSGLPSDRFFAERPEGSVSTLKIQRTQQEDSAVYLCASSPRSAWTYEQYFGPGTRLTVT.

This clone showed up just a few times. The CDR3 here is CSVEDRNQETQYF. CDR3 coding DNA: TGCAGCGTTGAGGACAGGAACCAAGAGACCCAGTACTTC. The rearrangement links TRBV29-1 to TRBJ2-5, with 7 bases identical to TRBD1. Germline V lookup: CDR1 SQVTM, CDR2 ANQGSEA. Unmatched junction bases numbered 1, after V lost 3 bases and J lost 0 bases. The CDR3 runs 13 residues.

This clone has more than one count but fewer than ten. The chain carries TRBV15 and TRBJ2-7; D is ambiguous. Germline V gene sequence: CDR1 LNHNV, CDR2 YYDKDF (reference sequence). CDR3 length equals 15 residues. V was pared by 0 bases and J by 4 bases, with 13 bases between. The CDR3 reads CATSRDRSTTYEQYF. In DNA form, the CDR3 reads TGTGCCACCAGCAGAGATCGTTCGACGACTTACGAGCAGTACTTC.

This sequence joins TRBV7-3 and TRBJ2-7; 10 nucleotides align to TRBD2. V gave up 4 bases and J gave up 0 bases; unmatched junction bases: 9. Germline V gene data show CDR1 as SGHTA and CDR2 as FQGTGA. CDR3 size: 17 residues. The CDR3 region is CASSSPGAGGYSYEQYF. The CDR3 DNA follows: TGTGCCAGCAGCTCCCCCGGAGCGGGAGGGTACTCCTACGAGCAGTACTTC.

This clone was picked up a small number of times. The CDR3 here is CASRAQGAGYEQYF. The CDR3 coding sequence is TGTGCCAGCAGGGCACAGGGGGCTGGTTACGAGCAGTACTTC. V usage is TRBV6-1 and J usage is TRBJ2-7, with 9 bases fitting TRBD1. The CDR3 has 14 residues. Trimming removed 6 bases from V and 4 bases from J; junction bases left unmatched: 7. Germline CDR1 MNHNS, CDR2 SASEGT.

This clone was counted a few times. The chain links TRBV29-1 to TRBJ2-1; 12 nucleotides align to TRBD2. Looked up from germline, CDR1 is SQVTM and CDR2 is ANQGSEA. The CDR3 has 17 residues. V lost 6 bases and J lost 3; bases outside the gene matches: 12. The CDR3 loop is CSVAGLAGRRGYNEQFF. Written as DNA, the CDR3 is TGCAGCGTGGCCGGACTAGCGGGACGGCGTGGCTACAATGAGCAGTTCTTC.

V usage is TRBV2 and J usage is TRBJ2-7, with D perhaps TRBD2 (7 bases). Germline CDR1 reads SNHLY; CDR2 reads FYNNEI. The CDR3 has 13 residues. Trimming pared 8 bases from V and 3 bases from J, leaving 14 bases between. The CDR3 DNA reads as TGTGCCAGCCGAAGGGGGGGAGACTACGAGCAGTACTTC. It encodes CASRRGGDYEQYF.

This clone was picked up a small number of times. The V and J genes are TRBV4-2 and TRBJ2-7; D is possibly TRBD1 (5 bases). V was cut by 0 bases and J by 3 bases, with 9 bases left in between. In germline, CDR1 is LGHNA, CDR2 YNFKEQ. The CDR3 has 14 residues. The CDR3 region is CASSQESGFYEQYF. For the CDR3, the DNA is TGTGCCAGCAGCCAAGAGTCAGGGTTCTACGAGCAGTACTTC.

V usage is TRBV5-6 and J usage is TRBJ1-1; D gene uncertain. V was clipped by 6 bases and J by 3 bases, with 18 bases between them. CDR1 is SGHDT and CDR2 is YYEEEE in the germline V gene. The CDR3 is 15 amino acids. The chain's CDR3 is CASIPKGSWDTEAFF. Written as DNA, the CDR3 is TGTGCCAGCATCCCGAAAGGGAGTTGGGACACTGAAGCTTTCTTT.

The chain has TRBV10-3 and TRBJ1-2, with D hard to call. The CDR3 covers 14 residues. Trimming cost V 3 bases and J 2 bases, with 10 bases left between them. Germline V gene lookup returns CDR1 ENHRY and CDR2 SYGVKD. The CDR3 DNA follows: TGTGCCATCAGTGATTGGTACATGAACTATGGCTACACCTTC. Encoded protein: CAISDWYMNYGYTF.

This rearrangement joins TRBV14 to TRBJ1-4, with 7 bases matching TRBD1. Trimming took 1 base from V and 8 from J; bases not matched to a gene: 22. Germline V gene sequence: CDR1 SGHDN, CDR2 FVKESK. The CDR3 extends over 20 amino acids. The chain's CDR3 is CASSQGPSNENRGIGEKLFF. For the CDR3, the DNA is TGTGCCAGCAGCCAAGGTCCTTCTAACGAAAACAGGGGCATAGGGGAAAAACTGTTTTTT.

This clone has only one observation. The J gene is TRBJ1-2, the V gene TRBV25-1; tentatively, D is TRBD1 (5 bases). Germline V gene lookup returns CDR1 MGHDK and CDR2 SYGVNS. CDR3 size: 14 residues. Trimming pared 3 bases from V and 8 bases from J, leaving 16 bases between. The CDR3 DNA follows: TGTGCCAGCAGTGATTTAGGGGTGGGTGCCGGCTACACCTTC. Translated, it gives CASSDLGVGAGYTF.

The chain combines TRBV12-5 with TRBJ2-3, with 7 bases lining up with TRBD2. Germline CDR1 reads LGHNT; CDR2 reads FRNRAP. CDR3 length: 15 residues. Germline trimming cut 6 bases from V and 2 bases from J; bases unmatched to any gene: 8. The CDR3 sequence is CASGPPGGDTDTQYF. In DNA form, the CDR3 reads TGTGCTAGTGGCCCTCCTGGGGGGGACACAGATACGCAGTATTTT.

V gene TRBV7-3 combines with J gene TRBJ2-3, with 7 bases fitting TRBD1. Germline CDR1 SGHTA, CDR2 FQGTGA. This CDR3 has 15 residues. Losses at the gene ends were 8 bases for V and 0 bases for J; bases not matched to a gene: 8. In DNA form, the CDR3 reads TGTGCCAGCGGTTGGGTGGGACAGAGCACAGATACGCAGTATTTT. Translated: CASGWVGQSTDTQYF.

This clone was recorded once. The CDR3 is CSVEYMSGVVENEQFF. CDR3 coding DNA: TGCAGCGTTGAGTATATGTCGGGAGTGGTGGAAAATGAGCAGTTCTTC. V is TRBV29-1 and J is TRBJ2-1; D is possibly TRBD2 (6 bases). Deletions cut 3 bases from V and 7 bases from J, with 22 bases between. CDR1 is SQVTM and CDR2 is ANQGSEA in the germline V gene. CDR3 length: 16 amino acids.

The V and J genes are TRBV14 and TRBJ1-2; 11 nucleotides match TRBD1. The germline CDR1 and CDR2 sequences are SGHDN and FVKESK. V shed 3 bases and J 3 bases; nucleotides not matched to a gene: 3. The CDR3 sequence is 15 residues long. CDR3 nucleotides: TGTGCCAGCAGCCATGGACAGGGGGCTGACTATGGCTACACCTTC. This gives the protein CASSHGQGADYGYTF. Combining the CDR3 with reference TRBV14 and TRBJ1-2 gives the whole variable domain EAGVTQFPSHSVIEKGQTVTLRCDPISGHDNLYWYRRVMGKEIKFLLHFVKESKQDESGMPNNRFLAERTGGTYSTLKVQPAELEDSGVYFCASSHGQGADYGYTFGSGTRLTVV.

This clone was detected once. The V and J genes are TRBV27 and TRBJ2-5; TRBD2 matches 7 bases. CDR1 is MNHEY, CDR2 SMNVEV, per germline (reference sequence). The CDR3 extends over 14 amino acids. Trimming removed 2 bases from V and 5 bases from J; junction bases left unmatched: 5. The CDR3 DNA reads TGTGCCAGCAGTTTAGGGACTACCAGTGAGACCCAGTACTTC. This gives the protein CASSLGTTSETQYF.

The J gene is TRBJ1-1, the V gene TRBV19; a possible D gene is TRBD1 (5 bases). This CDR3 has 19 residues. V dropped 0 bases and J dropped 5 bases, with 25 bases sitting between them. Germline assignment: CDR1 LNHDA and CDR2 SQIVND (reference sequence). CDR3 coding DNA: TGTGCCAGTAGTATAGATAGTTGGGGCAGGGCTCGGCTCCCGACTGAAGCTTTCTTT. Translation: CASSIDSWGRARLPTEAFF.